This TCR beta chain was documented in a study of shared clonotypes between healthy human individuals. Study-wide context: Each donor had three CD4 naive, three CD4 memory, two CD8 naive and one CD8 memory plate. Study-wide results and caveats: Against clonotypes common to all four donors, non-shared ones had lower generation probabilities.

Study donors comprised healthy, HIV-negative adults devoid of recent acute infection or vaccination. Comment on this clone: Antigen: not known.

Authors' data handling: Filtering of immunoSEQ junctional sequences could not match full-length read filtering. TCRdb's table, derived via immunoSEQ multiplex PCR, lists solely in-frame clones and lacks some. V, J and clone size were drawn from that table, and D and trimming were deduced from the DNA. The sample lists some 700,000 clones, around 90% occurring once. Deletions cut 6 bases from V and 0 bases from J, with 15 bases between. The CDR3 is made up of 16 amino acids. The germline V gene has CDR1 MDHEN and CDR2 SYDVKM. The TCR sequence derives from a man younger than 35 in good health. Some clones in this sample may be carry-over from other donors' samples. The sample was memory CD8+ T cells from PBMCs. Subset: CD45RO+ cells pooled with CCR7-negative TemRA cells. The V and J genes are TRBV28 and TRBJ2-1; D might be TRBD1 or TRBD2, each matching 5 bases. The CDR3 nucleotides read TGTGCCAGCAGCCTCCCCCGGGACGGCTCCTACAATGAGCAGTTCTTC. Its translation: CASSLPRDGSYNEQFF.